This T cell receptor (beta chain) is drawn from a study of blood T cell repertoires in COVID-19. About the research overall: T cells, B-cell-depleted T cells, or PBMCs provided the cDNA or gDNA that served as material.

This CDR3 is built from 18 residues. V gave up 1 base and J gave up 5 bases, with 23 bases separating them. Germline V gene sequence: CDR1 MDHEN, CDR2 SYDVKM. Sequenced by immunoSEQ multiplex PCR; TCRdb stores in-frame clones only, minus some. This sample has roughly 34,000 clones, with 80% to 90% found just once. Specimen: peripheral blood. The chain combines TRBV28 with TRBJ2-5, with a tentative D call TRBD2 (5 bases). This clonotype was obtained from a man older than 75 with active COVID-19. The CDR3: CASSLFGPTGELQETQYF. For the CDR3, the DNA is TGTGCCAGCAGTTTATTTGGTCCCACCGGGGAATTACAGGAGACCCAGTACTTC.